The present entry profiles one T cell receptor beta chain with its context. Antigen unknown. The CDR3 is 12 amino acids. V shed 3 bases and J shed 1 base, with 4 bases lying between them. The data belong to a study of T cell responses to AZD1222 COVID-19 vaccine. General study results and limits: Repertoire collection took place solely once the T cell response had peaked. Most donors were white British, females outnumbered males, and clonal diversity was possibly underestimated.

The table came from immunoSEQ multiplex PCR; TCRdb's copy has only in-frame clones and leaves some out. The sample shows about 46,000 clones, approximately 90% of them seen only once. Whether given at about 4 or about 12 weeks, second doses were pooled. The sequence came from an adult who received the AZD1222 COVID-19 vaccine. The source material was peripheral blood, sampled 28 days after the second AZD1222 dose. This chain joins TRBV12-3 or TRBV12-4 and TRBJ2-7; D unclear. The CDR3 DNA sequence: TGTGCCAGCAGTTTTAATTCCTACGAGCAGTACTTC. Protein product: CASSFNSYEQYF.